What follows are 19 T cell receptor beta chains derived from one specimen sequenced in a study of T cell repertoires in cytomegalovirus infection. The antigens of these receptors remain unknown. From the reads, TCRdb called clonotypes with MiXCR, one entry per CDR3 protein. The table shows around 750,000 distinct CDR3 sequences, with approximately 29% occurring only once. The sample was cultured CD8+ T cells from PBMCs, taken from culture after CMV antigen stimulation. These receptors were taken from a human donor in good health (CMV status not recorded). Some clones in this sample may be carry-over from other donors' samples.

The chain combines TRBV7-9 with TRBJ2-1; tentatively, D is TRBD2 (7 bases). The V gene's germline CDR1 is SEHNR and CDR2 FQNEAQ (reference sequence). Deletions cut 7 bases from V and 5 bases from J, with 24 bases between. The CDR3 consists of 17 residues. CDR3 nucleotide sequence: TGTGCCAGCATCCTGGGGTCTGGAGGGGGGGATAACAATGAGCAGTTCTTC. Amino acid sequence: CASILGSGGGDNNEQFF. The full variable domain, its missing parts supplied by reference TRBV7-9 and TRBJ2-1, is DTGVSQNPRHKITKRGQNVTFRCDPISEHNRLYWYRQTLGQGPEFLTYFQNEAQLEKSRLLSDRFSAERPKGSFSTLEIQRTEQGDSAMYLCASILGSGGGDNNEQFFGPGTRLTVL.

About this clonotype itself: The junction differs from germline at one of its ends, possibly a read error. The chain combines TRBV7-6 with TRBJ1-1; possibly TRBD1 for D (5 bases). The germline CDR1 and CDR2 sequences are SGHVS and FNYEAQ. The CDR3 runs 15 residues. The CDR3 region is CANSLHNQGDTEAFF. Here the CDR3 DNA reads TGTGCCAACAGCTTACACAACCAAGGGGACACTGAAGCTTTCTTT.

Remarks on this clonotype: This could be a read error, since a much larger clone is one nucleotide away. CDR3 loop: CANTPGPGANVLTF. The CDR3 nucleotides are TGTGCCAACACACCGGGACCCGGGGCCAACGTCCTGACTTTC. V gene TRBV12-3 or TRBV12-4 combines with J gene TRBJ2-6, with D perhaps TRBD1 or TRBD2 (5 bases each). Trimming stripped 10 bases from V and 4 bases from J, with 14 bases between. The CDR3 loop spans 14 amino acids.

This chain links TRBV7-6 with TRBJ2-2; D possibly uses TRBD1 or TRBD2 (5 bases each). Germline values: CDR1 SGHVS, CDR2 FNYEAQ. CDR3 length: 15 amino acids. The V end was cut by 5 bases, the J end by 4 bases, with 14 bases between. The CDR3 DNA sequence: TGTGCCAGCAGCGTCCGGGACGAGTCCACCGGGGAGCTGTTTTTT. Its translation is CASSVRDESTGELFF. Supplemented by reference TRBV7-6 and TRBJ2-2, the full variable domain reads GAGVSQSPRYKVTKRGQDVALRCDPISGHVSLYWYRQALGQGPEFLTYFNYEAQQDKSGLPNDRFSAERPEGSISTLTIQRTEQRDSAMYRCASSVRDESTGELFFGEGSRLTVL.

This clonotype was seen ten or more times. For the CDR3, the DNA is TGTGCCAGCAGTGAAGAAGGGACAGGGGCCTACGAGCAGTACGTC. Its protein is CASSEEGTGAYEQYV. V usage is TRBV6-1 and J usage is TRBJ2-7; 10 nucleotides agree with TRBD1. The CDR3 is made up of 15 amino acids. CDR1 and CDR2 from the germline V gene are MNHNS and SASEGT. Germline trimming cut 1 base from V and 2 bases from J; bases unmatched to any gene: 2.

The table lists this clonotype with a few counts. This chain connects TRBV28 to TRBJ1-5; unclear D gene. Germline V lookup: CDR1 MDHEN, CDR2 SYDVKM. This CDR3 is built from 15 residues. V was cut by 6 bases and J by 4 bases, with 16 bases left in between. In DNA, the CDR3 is TGTGCCAGCAGAGCGAGGGCCGCTAGAAATCAGCCCCAGCATTTT. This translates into CASRARAARNQPQHF.

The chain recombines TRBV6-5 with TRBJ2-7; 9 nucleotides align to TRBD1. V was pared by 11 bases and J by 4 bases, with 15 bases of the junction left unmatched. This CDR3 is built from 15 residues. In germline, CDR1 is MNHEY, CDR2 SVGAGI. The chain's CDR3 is CAYSEIGGQGYEQYF. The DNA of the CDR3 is TGTGCCTACAGTGAAATTGGTGGACAGGGGTACGAGCAGTACTTC.

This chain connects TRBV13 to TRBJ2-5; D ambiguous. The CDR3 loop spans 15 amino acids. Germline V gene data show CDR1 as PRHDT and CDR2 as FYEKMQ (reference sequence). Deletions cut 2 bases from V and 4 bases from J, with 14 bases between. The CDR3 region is CASSLRLERRETQYF. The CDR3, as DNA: TGTGCCAGCAGCTTAAGGCTAGAAAGAAGAGAGACCCAGTACTTC. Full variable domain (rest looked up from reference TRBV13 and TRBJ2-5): AAGVIQSPRHLIKEKRETATLKCYPIPRHDTVYWYQQGPGQDPQFLISFYEKMQSDKGSIPDRFSAQQFSDYHSELNMSSLELGDSALYFCASSLRLERRETQYFGPGTRLLVL.

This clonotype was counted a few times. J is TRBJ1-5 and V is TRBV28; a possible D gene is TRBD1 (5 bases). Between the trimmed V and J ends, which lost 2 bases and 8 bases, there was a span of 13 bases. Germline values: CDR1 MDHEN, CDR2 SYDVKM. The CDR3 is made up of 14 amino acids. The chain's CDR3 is CASSLRRGSEPQHF. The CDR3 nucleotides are TGTGCCAGCAGTTTAAGAAGGGGATCTGAGCCCCAGCATTTT.

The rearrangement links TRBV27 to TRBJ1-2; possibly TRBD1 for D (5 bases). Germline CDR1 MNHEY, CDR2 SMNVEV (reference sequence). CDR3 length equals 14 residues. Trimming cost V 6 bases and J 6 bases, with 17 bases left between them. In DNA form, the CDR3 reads TGTGCCAGCAGAACGGGGGGAAGTATTGATGGCTACACCTTC. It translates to CASRTGGSIDGYTF.

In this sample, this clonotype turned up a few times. CDR3 nucleotides: TGTGCCAGCAGCAGGTCGGGACAGCCCACTGAAGCTTTCTTT. It codes for CASSRSGQPTEAFF. The rearrangement uses TRBV6-1 and TRBJ1-1; TRBD1 matches 7 bases. V was pared by 6 bases and J by 4 bases, with 8 bases of the junction left unmatched. The length of the CDR3 is 14 residues. CDR1 and CDR2 (germline): MNHNS, SASEGT.

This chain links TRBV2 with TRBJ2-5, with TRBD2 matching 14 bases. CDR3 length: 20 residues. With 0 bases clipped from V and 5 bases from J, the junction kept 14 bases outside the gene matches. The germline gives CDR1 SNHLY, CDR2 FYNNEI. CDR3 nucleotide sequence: TGTGCCAGCAGTGAAGCGCTGGGACAGGGGACTAGCGGGGGTTCGGAGACCCAGTACTTC. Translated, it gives CASSEALGQGTSGGSETQYF.

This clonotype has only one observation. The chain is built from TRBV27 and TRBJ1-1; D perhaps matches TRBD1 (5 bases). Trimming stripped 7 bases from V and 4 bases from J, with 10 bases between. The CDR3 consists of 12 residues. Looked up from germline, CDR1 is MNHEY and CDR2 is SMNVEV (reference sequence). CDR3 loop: CASKKGTTEAFF. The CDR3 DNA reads TGTGCCAGCAAGAAGGGGACCACTGAAGCTTTCTTT.

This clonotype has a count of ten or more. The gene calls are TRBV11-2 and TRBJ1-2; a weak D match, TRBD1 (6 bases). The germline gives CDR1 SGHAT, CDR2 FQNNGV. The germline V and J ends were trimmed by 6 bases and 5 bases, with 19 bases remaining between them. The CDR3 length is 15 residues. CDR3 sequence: CASRPSSGERYGYTF. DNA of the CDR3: TGTGCCAGCAGACCATCTTCAGGGGAACGTTATGGCTACACCTTC.

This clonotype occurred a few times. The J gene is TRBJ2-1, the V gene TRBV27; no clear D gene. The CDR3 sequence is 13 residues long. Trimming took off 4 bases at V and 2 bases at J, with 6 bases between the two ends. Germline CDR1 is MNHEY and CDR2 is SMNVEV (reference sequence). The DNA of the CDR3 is TGTGCCAGCAGTTCCCACGCCTACAATGAGCAGTTCTTC. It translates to CASSSHAYNEQFF.

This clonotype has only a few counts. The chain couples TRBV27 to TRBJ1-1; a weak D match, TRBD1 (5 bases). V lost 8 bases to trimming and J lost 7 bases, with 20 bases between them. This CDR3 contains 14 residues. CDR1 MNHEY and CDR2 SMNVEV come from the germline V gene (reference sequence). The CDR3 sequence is CASSGLKWGGEAFF. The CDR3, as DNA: TGTGCCAGCTCAGGCCTTAAGTGGGGGGGTGAAGCTTTCTTT.

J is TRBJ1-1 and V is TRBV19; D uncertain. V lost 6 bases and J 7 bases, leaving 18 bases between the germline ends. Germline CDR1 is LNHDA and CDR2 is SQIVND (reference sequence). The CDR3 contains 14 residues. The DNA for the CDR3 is TGTGCCAGTAGCCCCCAGACAACAAACCATGAAGCTTTCTTT. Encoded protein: CASSPQTTNHEAFF.

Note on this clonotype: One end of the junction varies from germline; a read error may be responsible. The CDR3 loop reads CASSYSHGDKEQFF. CDR3 nucleotides: TGTGCCAGCAGTTACTCCCACGGGGACAAAGAGCAGTTCTTC. The chain employs TRBV6-8 and TRBJ2-1; D is perhaps TRBD1 (6 bases). This CDR3 is built from 14 residues. CDR1 and CDR2 from the germline V gene are MNHGY and SAAAGT.

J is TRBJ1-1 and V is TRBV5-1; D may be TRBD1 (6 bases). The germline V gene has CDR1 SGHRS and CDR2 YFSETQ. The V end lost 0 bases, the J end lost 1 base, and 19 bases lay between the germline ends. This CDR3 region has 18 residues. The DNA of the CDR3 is TGCGCCAGCAGCTTGGCAGGGGCGGACTATGAAGGGAACACTGAAGCTTTCTTT. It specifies CASSLAGADYEGNTEAFF.